This T cell receptor (beta chain) was identified in a study of a mutant IDH1 vaccine in newly diagnosed glioma. Concerning this clone itself: Its antigen remains unknown.

Trimming stripped 7 bases from V and 1 base from J, with 11 bases between. This CDR3 contains 14 residues. CDR1 is SGHNT and CDR2 is YENEEA in the germline V gene. Profiling relied on immunoSEQ multiplex PCR, and the TCRdb table lists in-frame clones only, not all of them. This repertoire shows around 53,000 clones, more than 85% found once; its top ten account for 2% to 2.5%. This sample's time point: week 11, during vaccination. The study gave 300 ug of mutant IDH1 20-mer peptide per vaccine dose, with topical imiquimod. The TCR sequence derives from a man aged 45 to 65 with glioma. Material: PBMCs, obtained from a glioma patient whose treatment included an IDH1 peptide vaccine. The V call is TRBV11-3, the J call TRBJ2-1; D is possibly TRBD1 or TRBD2 (5 bases each). CDR3 bases: TGTGCCAGCACCCCGGGACCTTCCTACAATGAGCAGTTCTTC. Translation gives CASTPGPSYNEQFF.